A single sample is the source of the 21 T cell receptor beta chains below, sequenced in a study of blood T cell repertoires in COVID-19 (dated by TCRdb to about 2020). Library preparation used the immunoSEQ multiplex PCR assay. TCRdb stores this immuneACCESS table with in-frame sequences only. Part of the clones is absent; in the studies checked, under half of the shortfall reflects unresolved V genes, and no reason is known for the rest. The sample profile shows about 140,000 clones; 84% of them were found once. The ten largest account for more than 8.5% of the sample. Sequencing was done on a sample of peripheral blood. These TCRs come from a man in his sixties with active or convalescent COVID-19.

The gene calls are TRBV7-9 and TRBJ2-7; D not certain. Germline loops: CDR1 SEHNR, CDR2 FQNEAQ (reference sequence). The length of the CDR3 is 13 residues. Trimming cost V 10 bases and J 0 bases, with 13 bases left between them. The CDR3 loop reads CAISEASSYEQYF. CDR3 nucleotide sequence: TGTGCCATAAGTGAGGCCAGCTCCTACGAGCAGTACTTC.

The chain employs TRBV3-1 (or the pseudogene TRBV3-2) and TRBJ2-3, with TRBD2 matching 12 bases. V was clipped by 4 bases and J by 0 bases; unmatched bases: 8. Germline assignment: CDR1 LGHDT and CDR2 YNNKEL (reference sequence). CDR3 length: 18 amino acids. CDR3 bases: TGTGCCAGCAGCCGTACTAGCGGGGGGCCTTTCAGCACAGATACGCAGTATTTT. The encoded protein is CASSRTSGGPFSTDTQYF.

The chain combines TRBV19 with TRBJ2-2, with 15 bases aligning to TRBD2. Germline CDR1 LNHDA, CDR2 SQIVND (reference sequence). This CDR3 has 18 amino acids. V lost 10 bases, J lost 0 bases, and 9 bases stayed unmatched. The CDR3 loop is CATARGLAGGANTGELFF. For the CDR3, the DNA is TGTGCCACCGCCCGGGGACTAGCGGGAGGCGCGAACACCGGGGAGCTGTTTTTT. Using reference TRBV19 and TRBJ2-2 for the parts outside the CDR3, the full variable domain is DGGITQSPKYLFRKEGQNVTLSCEQNLNHDAMYWYRQDPGQGLRLIYYSQIVNDFQKGDIAEGYSVSREKKESFPLTVTSAQKNPTAFYLCATARGLAGGANTGELFFGEGSRLTVL.

The rearrangement uses TRBV27 and TRBJ1-5, with 8 bases identical to TRBD1. The V and J ends lost 4 bases and 7 bases, in that order; junction bases with no gene match: 9. The CDR3 is 15 amino acids. Germline CDR1 reads MNHEY; CDR2 reads SMNVEV (reference sequence). The CDR3: CASSSTGAGRQPQHF. The CDR3 DNA sequence: TGTGCCAGCAGTTCGACAGGGGCGGGACGGCAGCCCCAGCATTTT.

The chain employs TRBV19 and TRBJ2-1; no definite D call. V was cut by 3 bases and J by 2 bases, with 5 bases left in between. The CDR3 has 13 amino acids. The germline V gene encodes CDR1 LNHDA and CDR2 SQIVND (reference sequence). CDR3 amino acids: CASSITAYNEQFF. CDR3 nucleotide sequence: TGTGCCAGTAGTATTACGGCCTACAATGAGCAGTTCTTC.

This chain joins TRBV5-6 and TRBJ2-5; 9 bases match TRBD2. The CDR3 runs to 16 residues. V lost 0 bases and J lost 5; bases outside the gene matches: 8. The V gene's germline CDR1 is SGHDT and CDR2 YYEEEE. For the CDR3, the DNA is TGTGCCAGCAGCTTGGATTATCTAGCGGGACGTGAGACCCAGTACTTC. Protein sequence: CASSLDYLAGRETQYF.

J is TRBJ2-1 and V is TRBV9; 10 bases align to TRBD2. The V gene's germline CDR1 is SGDLS and CDR2 YYNGEE. Trimming at V came to 3 bases and at J to 1 base, leaving 4 bases not matched to a gene. The CDR3 extends over 16 amino acids. CDR3 bases: TGTGCCAGCAGCGCCTCTAGCGGGAGATCCTACAATGAGCAGTTCTTC. Translated: CASSASSGRSYNEQFF.

The J gene is TRBJ2-7, the V gene TRBV7-2, with D maybe TRBD1 (5 bases). The V end lost 1 base, the J end lost 0 bases, and 7 bases lay between the germline ends. CDR1 and CDR2 (germline): SGHTA, FQGNSA. CDR3 length equals 14 residues. CDR3 region: CASSLEGLSYEQYF. The CDR3 DNA sequence: TGTGCCAGCAGCTTAGAGGGGCTCTCCTACGAGCAGTACTTC.

V usage is TRBV19 and J usage is TRBJ1-2; D is unresolved. Germline CDR1 and CDR2: LNHDA and SQIVND (reference sequence). V was pared by 5 bases and J by 8 bases, with 21 bases between. The CDR3 sequence is 15 residues long. CDR3 bases: TGTGCCAGTAGTCCCCCGAGAGGTCTCTTGAGCGGCTACACCTTC. Amino acids: CASSPPRGLLSGYTF.

This chain connects TRBV12-5 to TRBJ1-2, with 9 nucleotides matching TRBD1. The CDR3 runs to 13 residues. Germline V lookup: CDR1 LGHNT, CDR2 FRNRAP. Germline trimming cut 3 bases from V and 8 bases from J; bases unmatched to any gene: 4. The CDR3 is CASGLTGGWGYTF. CDR3 in DNA: TGTGCTAGTGGTTTAACAGGGGGCTGGGGCTACACCTTC.

V gene TRBV19 combines with J gene TRBJ2-6; D is ambiguous. The CDR3 runs 17 residues. V dropped 4 bases and J dropped 0 bases, with 13 bases sitting between them. CDR1 LNHDA and CDR2 SQIVND come from the germline V gene (reference sequence). CDR3 DNA: TGTGCCAGTAGTACAGACCCAGGAATCTCTGGGGCCAACGTCCTGACTTTC. This sequence encodes CASSTDPGISGANVLTF. The full variable domain, in which reference TRBV19 and TRBJ2-6 provide the parts outside the CDR3, is DGGITQSPKYLFRKEGQNVTLSCEQNLNHDAMYWYRQDPGQGLRLIYYSQIVNDFQKGDIAEGYSVSREKKESFPLTVTSAQKNPTAFYLCASSTDPGISGANVLTFGAGSRLTVL.

The J gene is TRBJ1-2, the V gene TRBV27; 7 nucleotides agree with TRBD1. J was trimmed by 0 bases and V by 5 bases; bases with no gene match: 12. Germline-derived CDR1 and CDR2 are MNHEY and SMNVEV (reference sequence). This CDR3 comprises 17 residues. Written as DNA, the CDR3 is TGTGCCAGCAGTCCCAATAAGGCGGGACAGACTAACTATGGCTACACCTTC. This translates into CASSPNKAGQTNYGYTF.

This chain connects TRBV5-6 to TRBJ1-3, with a tentative D call TRBD1 (6 bases). The germline CDR1 and CDR2 sequences are SGHDT and YYEEEE. CDR3 length: 15 amino acids. The V end was cut by 3 bases, the J end by 1 base, with 11 bases between. CDR3: CASSYDRLSGNTIYF. Here the CDR3 DNA reads TGTGCCAGCAGCTACGACAGGCTTTCTGGAAACACCATATATTTT.

The chain couples TRBV11-2 to TRBJ1-3; 9 nucleotides agree with TRBD1. V dropped 1 base and J dropped 3; count of bases not matched to a gene: 10. This CDR3 has 18 amino acids. CDR1 is SGHAT, CDR2 FQNNGV, per germline. CDR3 region: CASSLAPTGTGFGNTIYF. The CDR3 DNA reads as TGTGCCAGCAGCTTAGCCCCTACCGGGACAGGGTTTGGAAACACCATATATTTT.

The gene calls are TRBV6-4 and TRBJ2-3; 8 bases are shared with TRBD2. After removal of 0 bases from V and 3 bases from J, the junction contained 8 bases not matched to a gene. The CDR3 covers 17 residues. The germline gives CDR1 MRHNA, CDR2 SNTAGT. The DNA of the CDR3 is TGTGCCAGCAGTGACTCGGGACTTAGCGGGAAAACAGATACGCAGTATTTT. Translating gives CASSDSGLSGKTDTQYF.

Here the CDR3 DNA reads TGTGCCAGCAGCTTAGTTCGTGAGAGCGGGAGGTACAATGAGCAGTTCTTC. Translated: CASSLVRESGRYNEQFF. The chain is built from TRBV7-9 and TRBJ2-1, with TRBD2 identical over 9 bases. The V gene's germline CDR1 is SEHNR and CDR2 FQNEAQ (reference sequence). CDR3 length: 17 amino acids. The J segment lost 4 bases and the V segment lost 1 base, leaving 8 bases of the junction unmatched.

The chain recombines TRBV5-5 with TRBJ1-2; 7 nucleotides match TRBD1. V trimming: 5 bases; J trimming: 8 bases; junction bases outside the gene matches: 12. CDR3 length: 14 residues. The germline gives CDR1 SGHKS, CDR2 YYEKEE (reference sequence). CDR3 residues: CASSPTGIIGGYTF. The CDR3 bases are TGTGCCAGCAGTCCGACAGGGATCATAGGGGGCTACACCTTC.

J is TRBJ2-7 and V is TRBV7-9, with 9 bases fitting TRBD1. CDR3 size: 15 residues. With V trimmed by 10 bases and J by 3 bases, 13 bases remained unmatched. CDR1 is SEHNR, CDR2 FQNEAQ, per germline (reference sequence). CDR3 coding DNA: TGTGCCACGACGGGGGAACAGGGGGCGGTCTACGAGCAGTACTTC. Its translation is CATTGEQGAVYEQYF.

V usage is TRBV5-5 and J usage is TRBJ1-1; no firm D call. The ends were cut back, 2 bases at V and 2 bases at J, with 7 bases in the middle. This CDR3 has 13 residues. In germline, CDR1 is SGHKS, CDR2 YYEKEE (reference sequence). CDR3 DNA sequence: TGTGCCAGCAGCTTCGGGGAAAACACTGAAGCTTTCTTT. Translating it yields CASSFGENTEAFF.

This chain joins TRBV14 and TRBJ2-7; 9 positions match TRBD1. This CDR3 contains 15 residues. CDR1 and CDR2 (germline): SGHDN, FVKESK. V dropped 4 bases and J dropped 4; count of bases not matched to a gene: 8. The CDR3 region has the DNA TGTGCCAGCAGCCTAGGGACAGGGATCGTTTACGAGCAGTACGTC. Translated: CASSLGTGIVYEQYV.

The CDR3 DNA follows: TGCGCCAGCAGCCAAGGGGGGCAGGGGGCGGACGAGCAGTACTTC. Its translation is CASSQGGQGADEQYF. V usage is TRBV4-3 and J usage is TRBJ2-7; 8 bases agree with TRBD1. Germline values: CDR1 LGHNA, CDR2 YSLEER. The CDR3 is made up of 15 amino acids. Trimming removed 1 base from V and 5 bases from J; junction bases left unmatched: 7.